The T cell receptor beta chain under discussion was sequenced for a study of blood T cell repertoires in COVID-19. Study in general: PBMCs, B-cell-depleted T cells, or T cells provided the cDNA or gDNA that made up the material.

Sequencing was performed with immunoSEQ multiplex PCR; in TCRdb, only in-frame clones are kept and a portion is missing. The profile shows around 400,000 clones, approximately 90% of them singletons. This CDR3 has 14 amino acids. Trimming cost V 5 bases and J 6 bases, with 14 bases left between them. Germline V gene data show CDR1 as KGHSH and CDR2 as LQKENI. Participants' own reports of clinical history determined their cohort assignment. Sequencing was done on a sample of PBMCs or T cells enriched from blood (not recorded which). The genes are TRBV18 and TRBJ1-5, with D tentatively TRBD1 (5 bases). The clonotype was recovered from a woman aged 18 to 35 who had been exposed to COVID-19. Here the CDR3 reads CASSYAGQGQPQHF. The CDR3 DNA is TGTGCCAGCTCATACGCGGGGCAGGGTCAGCCCCAGCATTTT.